One sample yielded the 4 T cell receptor beta chains listed below, sequenced in a study of cytomegalovirus exposure and HLA in healthy donors. Use of 60 Vbeta and 13 Jbeta primers characterized the PCR. Using immunoSEQ multiplex PCR, the repertoire was profiled, and TCRdb retains in-frame clones only, with some absent. The table shows about 65,000 clones, with approximately 60% occurring only once. Material: PBMCs. The receptors stem from a man in his thirties or forties in good health and CMV-seronegative.

The chain links TRBV5-1 to TRBJ2-5; tentatively, D is TRBD1 (6 bases). The CDR3 has 15 residues. Trimming stripped 1 base from V and 5 bases from J, with 15 bases between. Germline-derived CDR1 and CDR2 are SGHRS and YFSETQ. The CDR3 loop is CASSLIRGLGETQYF. CDR3 bases: TGCGCCAGCAGCTTGATCAGGGGCTTGGGGGAGACCCAGTACTTC.

The chain links TRBV2 to TRBJ1-5; D call uncertain. CDR1 is SNHLY, CDR2 FYNNEI, per germline. V was cut by 0 bases and J by 3 bases, with 6 bases left in between. The CDR3 length is 14 residues. The CDR3 DNA follows: TGTGCCAGCAGTGAAGCGCAGAACAATCAGCCCCAGCATTTT. It specifies CASSEAQNNQPQHF.

The rearrangement joins TRBV4-1 to TRBJ1-6; D possibly corresponds to TRBD1 (6 bases). CDR1 is MGHRA, CDR2 YSYEKL, per germline. Trimming removed 4 bases from V and 10 bases from J, with 14 bases in between. The CDR3 is 14 residues long. The CDR3 DNA reads as TGCGCCAGCAGCCCCCCAGGGGCAGTCTCACCCCTCCACTTT. This encodes CASSPPGAVSPLHF.

The V gene is TRBV6-6, the J gene TRBJ1-5, with D unclear. Trimming took off 4 bases at V and 7 bases at J, with 5 bases between the two ends. CDR1 is MNHNY, CDR2 SVGAGI, per germline (reference sequence). This CDR3 has 11 residues. CDR3 residues: CASSSTQPQHF. DNA of the CDR3: TGTGCCAGCAGTTCTACCCAGCCCCAGCATTTT.